This TCR beta chain was identified during a study of cytomegalovirus exposure and HLA in healthy donors. Turning to the study itself: The approximately 120 validation repertoires matched the 500 to 750 first-cohort repertoires in platform, a later analysis reported. Study outcomes and limitations: Specificity for CMV antigens was confirmed in vitro for three of the CMV-associated chains. Published work reported that the classifier diagnosed cytomegalovirus status with high specificity and sensitivity. The tendency of first-cohort TCR clusters to co-occur in the 90 to 150 validation repertoires emerged from a later analysis.

In regard to this clone: Its specificity is unknown.

The CDR3 length is 15 residues. Germline values: CDR1 SGDLS, CDR2 YYNGEE. Losses at the gene ends were 0 bases for V and 0 bases for J; bases not matched to a gene: 3. Sequenced by immunoSEQ multiplex PCR; TCRdb stores in-frame clones only, minus some. There are 200,000 to 250,000 clones in the sample; 80% to 90% occur only once, and 2.6% lies in the top ten. The sequence derives from a man in his late teens or twenties in good health and CMV-seronegative. The sequenced sample was PBMCs. This rearrangement joins TRBV9 to TRBJ2-7; 7 bases match TRBD2. Written as DNA, the CDR3 is TGTGCCAGCAGCGTAGGCGGGGGAGACTCCTACGAGCAGTACTTC. Residues: CASSVGGGDSYEQYF.